Presented here are 3 T cell receptor beta chains from one specimen sequenced in a study of shared clonotypes between healthy human individuals. Generated by immunoSEQ multiplex PCR, the TCRdb table keeps only in-frame clones and is missing some. The sample gives 2 million to 3 million clones, 80% to 95% of which show up once; approximately 0.36% is in the top ten. The sequenced sample was naive CD4+ T cells from PBMCs. Subset of the sample: CD45RA+ positively selected. Source of these receptors: a man aged 18 to 29 in good health. Some clones in this sample may be carry-over from other donors' samples.

J is TRBJ1-2 and V is TRBV2; D gene uncertain. This CDR3 is built from 13 residues. Trimming removed 6 bases from V and 8 bases from J, with 16 bases in between. Germline V CDR1 and CDR2: SNHLY, FYNNEI. CDR3 protein: CASRIAILGGYTF. The CDR3 region has the DNA TGTGCCAGCAGAATTGCTATCCTTGGCGGCTACACCTTC.

The gene calls are TRBV28 and TRBJ2-7; 7 nucleotides line up with TRBD1. Germline loops: CDR1 MDHEN, CDR2 SYDVKM. The CDR3 loop spans 16 amino acids. V was clipped by 3 bases and J by 2 bases; unmatched bases: 10. The CDR3: CASSFTDRDWTYEQYF. The CDR3 bases are TGTGCCAGCAGTTTCACAGACAGGGATTGGACCTACGAGCAGTACTTC.

The V and J genes are TRBV4-2 and TRBJ2-1; D might be TRBD2 (6 bases). The germline CDR1 and CDR2 sequences are LGHNA and YNFKEQ. The CDR3 is made up of 14 amino acids. Trimming removed 3 bases at V and 7 bases at J, with 13 bases between. The CDR3 nucleotides read TGTGCCAGCAGCCACCCAAGCGGAGGGAATGAGCAGTTCTTC. This sequence encodes CASSHPSGGNEQFF.